A selection of T cell receptor beta chains follows, all from one sample in a study of shared clonotypes between healthy human individuals. Produced via immunoSEQ multiplex PCR; TCRdb's table is partial and in-frame only. Here the sample spans about 2 million clones, 85% to 95% being singletons. Sequenced: naive CD4+ T cells sorted from blood. The receptors were gathered from a man aged 18 to 30 in good health. Each CDR3 is given with its conserved first and last residue. The D gene is left open where the match is weak. Some rows mark clone size as missing; the rest say once, few, many or name a class of expanded clone.

size: many
V: TRBV18
J: TRBJ1-1
D: NA
DNA: TGTGCCAGCTCACCAACCACGGCCGGGACTGGCACTGAAGCTTTCTTT
CDR3: CASSPTTAGTGTEAFF

size: NA
V: TRBV6-5
J: TRBJ2-5
D: TRBD1
DNA: TGTGCCAGCAGTTATTTTGGGACAGGGGCTCAAGAGACCCAGTACTTC
CDR3: CASSYFGTGAQETQYF

size: NA
V: TRBV11-3
J: TRBJ2-7
D: TRBD1
DNA: TGTGCCAGCAGCCTCGGACAGGGGTACTCCTACGAGCAGTACTTC
CDR3: CASSLGQGYSYEQYF

size: NA
V: TRBV5-1
J: TRBJ2-2
D: TRBD2
DNA: TGCGCCAGCAGCGTGGAGGGACTAGCGTCCGGGGAGCTGTTTTTT
CDR3: CASSVEGLASGELFF

size: NA
V: TRBV7-9
J: TRBJ1-2
D: NA
DNA: TGTGCCAGCAGCTTAGGGGGTCGAGGCTACACCTTC
CDR3: CASSLGGRGYTF

size: once
V: TRBV19
J: TRBJ2-3
D: TRBD1
DNA: TGTGCCACTGGCTCGGGACAGGGGGCTACAGATACGCAGTATTTT
CDR3: CATGSGQGATDTQYF

size: NA
V: TRBV5-4
J: TRBJ2-3
D: TRBD2
DNA: TGTGCCAGCAGCAAGGGACTAGCGGAATACACAGATACGCAGTATTTT
CDR3: CASSKGLAEYTDTQYF

size: NA
V: TRBV5-1
J: TRBJ1-4
D: TRBD1
DNA: TGCGCCAGCAGCTTGACCCAGGGACAGGTTGGGGAAAAACTGTTTTTT
CDR3: CASSLTQGQVGEKLFF

size: NA
V: TRBV11-2
J: TRBJ1-3
D: TRBD1
DNA: TGTGCCAGCAGACTCCTTCCGGGACAGGAAAGCTCTGGAAACACCATATATTTT
CDR3: CASRLLPGQESSGNTIYF

size: NA
V: TRBV10-3
J: TRBJ1-3
D: TRBD1
DNA: TGTGCCATCAGTTTCGGGACAGCTGGAAACACCATATATTTT
CDR3: CAISFGTAGNTIYF

size: NA
V: TRBV2
J: TRBJ1-1
D: NA
DNA: TGTGCCAGCACGCACAGTCGGGACACTGAAGCTTTCTTT
CDR3: CASTHSRDTEAFF

size: NA
V: TRBV5-1
J: TRBJ1-2
D: TRBD1
DNA: TGCGCCAGCAGCTTGGGCTCAGACAGGGTTGGTGGCTACACCTTC
CDR3: CASSLGSDRVGGYTF

size: NA
V: TRBV6-5
J: TRBJ2-3
D: TRBD2
DNA: TGTGCCAGCAGTTACGGGGGGGCGCAGTATTTT
CDR3: CASSYGGAQYF

size: NA
V: TRBV15
J: TRBJ2-7
D: TRBD1
DNA: TGTGCCACCAGCAGAGATCTCGGACAGGGGTACTACGAGCAGTACTTC
CDR3: CATSRDLGQGYYEQYF

size: NA
V: TRBV10-2
J: TRBJ2-5
D: TRBD2
DNA: TGCGCCAGCAGTGAGTCATGGACTAGCGTCGAGACCCAGTACTTC
CDR3: CASSESWTSVETQYF

size: NA
V: TRBV18
J: TRBJ1-2
D: NA
DNA: TGTGCCAGCTCGTCGGACGGAAACTATGGCTACACCTTC
CDR3: CASSSDGNYGYTF

size: NA
V: TRBV10-3
J: TRBJ2-3
D: NA
DNA: TGTGCCATCAGTGCTGGGGGCGGGCAGGATACGCAGTATTTT
CDR3: CAISAGGGQDTQYF

size: NA
V: TRBV6-1
J: TRBJ1-4
D: TRBD1
DNA: TGTGCCAGCAGTGAAGCGCGGGGACAGGGGGCGGAAAAACTGTTTTTT
CDR3: CASSEARGQGAEKLFF

size: NA
V: TRBV11-2
J: TRBJ2-1
D: NA
DNA: TGTGCCAGCAGCTTAGGGCGCCCATCGCTTAATGAGCAGTTCTTC
CDR3: CASSLGRPSLNEQFF

size: NA
V: TRBV18
J: TRBJ2-1
D: NA
DNA: TGTGCCAGCTCACCGGGGGCAGAGGGCAATGAGCAGTTCTTC
CDR3: CASSPGAEGNEQFF

size: once
V: TRBV9
J: TRBJ2-2
D: TRBD2
DNA: TGTGCCAGCAGCGCTTCCAGCGGGAGAGCAACCGGGGAGCTGTTTTTT
CDR3: CASSASSGRATGELFF

size: NA
V: TRBV19
J: TRBJ2-7
D: TRBD1
DNA: TGTGCCACCGGACAGGGGCCCTACGAGCAGTACTTC
CDR3: CATGQGPYEQYF

size: NA
V: TRBV29-1
J: TRBJ2-7
D: NA
DNA: TGCAGCGTCAGGGGAACTAGGATCGAGCAGTACTTC
CDR3: CSVRGTRIEQYF

size: NA
V: TRBV9
J: TRBJ2-2
D: TRBD1
DNA: TGTGCCAGCAGCGATGGGACAGCCCTCTCCACCGGGGAGCTGTTTTTT
CDR3: CASSDGTALSTGELFF

size: NA
V: TRBV14
J: TRBJ2-3
D: TRBD1
DNA: TGTGCCAGCAGCCCGAGGACAGGGGGCGCAACAGATACGCAGTATTTT
CDR3: CASSPRTGGATDTQYF

size: NA
V: TRBV18
J: TRBJ2-5
D: TRBD1
DNA: TGTGCCAGCTCACCAGGGACAGGGTCACAAGAGACCCAGTACTTC
CDR3: CASSPGTGSQETQYF

size: NA
V: TRBV7-2
J: TRBJ2-5
D: NA
DNA: TGTGCCAGCAGCTTAATACGAGAGACCCAGTACTTC
CDR3: CASSLIRETQYF

size: NA
V: TRBV12-5
J: TRBJ1-5
D: NA
DNA: TGTGCTAGTGGTGTAAGCCAGGGAAAGAATCAGCCCCAGCATTTT
CDR3: CASGVSQGKNQPQHF